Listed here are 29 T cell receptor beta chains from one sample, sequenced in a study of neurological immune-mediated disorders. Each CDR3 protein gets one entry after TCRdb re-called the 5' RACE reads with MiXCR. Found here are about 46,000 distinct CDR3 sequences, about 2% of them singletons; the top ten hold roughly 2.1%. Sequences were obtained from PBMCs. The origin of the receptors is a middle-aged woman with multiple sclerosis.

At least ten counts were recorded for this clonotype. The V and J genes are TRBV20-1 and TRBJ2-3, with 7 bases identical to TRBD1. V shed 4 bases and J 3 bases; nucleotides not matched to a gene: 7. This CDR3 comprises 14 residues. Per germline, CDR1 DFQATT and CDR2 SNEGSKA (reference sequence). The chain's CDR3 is CSATDRQGTDTQYF. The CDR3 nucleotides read TGCAGTGCTACGGACAGGCAAGGGACAGATACGCAGTATTTT.

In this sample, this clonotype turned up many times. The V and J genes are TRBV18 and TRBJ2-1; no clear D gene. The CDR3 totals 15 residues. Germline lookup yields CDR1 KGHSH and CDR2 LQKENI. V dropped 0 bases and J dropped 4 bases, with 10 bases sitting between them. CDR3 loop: CASSPPEAPYNEQFF. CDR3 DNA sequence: TGTGCCAGCTCACCACCGGAAGCCCCTTACAATGAGCAGTTCTTC.

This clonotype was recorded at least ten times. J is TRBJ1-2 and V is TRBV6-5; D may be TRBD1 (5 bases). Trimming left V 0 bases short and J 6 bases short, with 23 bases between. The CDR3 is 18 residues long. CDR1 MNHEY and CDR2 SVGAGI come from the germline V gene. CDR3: CASSYSGASGRGGHGYTF. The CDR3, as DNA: TGTGCCAGCAGTTACTCGGGCGCTTCGGGGAGGGGCGGCCATGGCTACACCTTC.

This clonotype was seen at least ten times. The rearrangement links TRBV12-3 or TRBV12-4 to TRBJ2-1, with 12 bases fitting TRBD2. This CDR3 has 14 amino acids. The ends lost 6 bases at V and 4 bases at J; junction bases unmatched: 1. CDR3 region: CASSLAGGYNEQFF. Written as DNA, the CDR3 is TGTGCCAGCAGCCTAGCGGGGGGGTACAATGAGCAGTTCTTC.

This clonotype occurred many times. CDR3 in amino acids: CASSLFSSGANVLTF. The CDR3 region has the DNA TGCGCCAGCAGCTTGTTTTCCTCTGGGGCCAACGTCCTGACTTTC. This chain uses TRBV5-1 with TRBJ2-6; D gene uncertain. Germline CDR1 SGHRS, CDR2 YFSETQ. The CDR3 totals 15 residues. V was pared by 1 base and J by 0 bases, with 5 bases between.

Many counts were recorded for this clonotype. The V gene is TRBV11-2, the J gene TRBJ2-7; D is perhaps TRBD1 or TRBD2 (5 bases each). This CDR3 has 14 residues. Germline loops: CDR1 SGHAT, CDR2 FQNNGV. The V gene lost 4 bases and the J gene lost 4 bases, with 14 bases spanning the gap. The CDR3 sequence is CASSSLGARYEQYF. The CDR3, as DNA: TGTGCCAGCAGCTCTCTCGGGGCAAGATACGAGCAGTACTTC. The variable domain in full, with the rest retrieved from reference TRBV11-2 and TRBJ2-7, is EAGVAQSPRYKIIEKRQSVAFWCNPISGHATLYWYQQILGQGPKLLIQFQNNGVVDDSQLPKDRFSAERLKGVDSTLKIQPAKLEDSAVYLCASSSLGARYEQYFGPGTRLTVT.

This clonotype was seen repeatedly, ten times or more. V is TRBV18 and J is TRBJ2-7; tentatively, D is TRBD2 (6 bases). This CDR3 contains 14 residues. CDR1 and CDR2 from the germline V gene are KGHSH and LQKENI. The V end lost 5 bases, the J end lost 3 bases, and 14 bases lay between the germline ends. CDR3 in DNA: TGTGCCAGCTCATTACCGGGACTTGACTACGAGCAGTACTTC. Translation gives CASSLPGLDYEQYF.

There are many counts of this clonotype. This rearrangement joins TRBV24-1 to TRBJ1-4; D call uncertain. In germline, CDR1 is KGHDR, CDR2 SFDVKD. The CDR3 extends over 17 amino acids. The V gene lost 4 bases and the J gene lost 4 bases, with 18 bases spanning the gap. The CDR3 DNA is TGTGCCACCAGTGACTCAAAGGGAGGACGGATTAATGAAAAACTGTTTTTT. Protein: CATSDSKGGRINEKLFF.

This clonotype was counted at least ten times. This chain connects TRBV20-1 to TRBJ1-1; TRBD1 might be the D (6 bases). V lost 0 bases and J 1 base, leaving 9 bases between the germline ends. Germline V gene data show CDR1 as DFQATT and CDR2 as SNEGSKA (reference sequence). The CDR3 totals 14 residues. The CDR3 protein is CSARDPTGNTEAFF. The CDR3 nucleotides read TGCAGTGCTAGAGACCCGACAGGGAACACTGAAGCTTTCTTT.

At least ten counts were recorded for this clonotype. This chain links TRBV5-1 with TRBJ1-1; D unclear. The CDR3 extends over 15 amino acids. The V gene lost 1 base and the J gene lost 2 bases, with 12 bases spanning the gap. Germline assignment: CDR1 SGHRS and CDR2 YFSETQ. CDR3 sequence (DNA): TGCGCCAGCAGCTTGACCAAGACGGGCAACACTGAAGCTTTCTTT. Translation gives CASSLTKTGNTEAFF.

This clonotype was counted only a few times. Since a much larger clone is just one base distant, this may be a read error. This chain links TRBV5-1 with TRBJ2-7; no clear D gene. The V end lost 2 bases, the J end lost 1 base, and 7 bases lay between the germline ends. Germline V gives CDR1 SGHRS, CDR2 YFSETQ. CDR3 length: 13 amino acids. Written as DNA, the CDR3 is TGCGCCAGCAGCTTAAAGGAGTCCTACGAGCAGTACTTC. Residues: CASSLKESYEQYF.

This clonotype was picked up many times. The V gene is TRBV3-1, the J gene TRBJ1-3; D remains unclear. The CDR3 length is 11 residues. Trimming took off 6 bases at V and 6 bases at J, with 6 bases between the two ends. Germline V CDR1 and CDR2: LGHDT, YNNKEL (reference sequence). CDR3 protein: CASSGPNTIYF. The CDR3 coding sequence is TGTGCCAGCAGTGGACCAAACACCATATATTTT.

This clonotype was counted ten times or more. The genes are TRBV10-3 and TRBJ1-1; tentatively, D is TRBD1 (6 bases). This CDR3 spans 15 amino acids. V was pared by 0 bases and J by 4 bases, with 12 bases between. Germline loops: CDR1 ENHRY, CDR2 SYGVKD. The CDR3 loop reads CAISESQGSGTEAFF. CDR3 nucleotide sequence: TGTGCCATCAGTGAGTCGCAGGGGAGTGGCACTGAAGCTTTCTTT.

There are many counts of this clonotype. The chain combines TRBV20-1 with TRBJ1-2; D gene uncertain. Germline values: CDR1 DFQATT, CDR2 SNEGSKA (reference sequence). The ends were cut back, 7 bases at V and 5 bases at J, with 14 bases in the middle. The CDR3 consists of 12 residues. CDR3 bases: TGCAGTGTCTCGACACCCTCTTATGGCTACACCTTC. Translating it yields CSVSTPSYGYTF.

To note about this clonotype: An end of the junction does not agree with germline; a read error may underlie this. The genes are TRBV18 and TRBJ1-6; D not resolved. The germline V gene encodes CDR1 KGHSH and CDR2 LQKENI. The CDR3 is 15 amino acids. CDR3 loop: CASSPPGSYNSTLNF. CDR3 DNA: TGTGCCAGCTCACCACCGGGCAGTTATAATTCAACCCTCAACTTT. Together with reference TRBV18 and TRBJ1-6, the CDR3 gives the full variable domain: NAGVMQNPRHLVRRRGQEARLRCSPMKGHSHVYWYRQLPEEGLKFMVYLQKENIIDESGMPKERFSAEFPKEGPSILRIQQVVRGDSAAYFCASSPPGSYNSTLNFGNGTRLTVT.

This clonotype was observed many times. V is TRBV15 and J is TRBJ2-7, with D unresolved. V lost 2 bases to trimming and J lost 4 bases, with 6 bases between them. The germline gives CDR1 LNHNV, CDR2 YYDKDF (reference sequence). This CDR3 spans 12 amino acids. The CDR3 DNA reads TGTGCCACCAGCAGATCCCATTACGAGCAGTACTTC. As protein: CATSRSHYEQYF.

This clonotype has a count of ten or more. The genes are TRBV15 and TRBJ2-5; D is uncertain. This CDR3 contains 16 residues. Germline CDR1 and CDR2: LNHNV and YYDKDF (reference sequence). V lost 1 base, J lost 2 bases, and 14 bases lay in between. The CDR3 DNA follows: TGTGCCACCAGCAGAGTCGACCGCCTCCCACAAGAGACCCAGTACTTC. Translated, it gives CATSRVDRLPQETQYF.

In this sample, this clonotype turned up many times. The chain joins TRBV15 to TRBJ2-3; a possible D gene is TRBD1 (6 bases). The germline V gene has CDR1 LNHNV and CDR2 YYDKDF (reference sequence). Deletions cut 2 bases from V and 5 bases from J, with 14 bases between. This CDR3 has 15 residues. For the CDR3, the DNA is TGTGCCACCAGCAGAAGCCCAGGGACACGAGATACGCAGTATTTT. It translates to CATSRSPGTRDTQYF.

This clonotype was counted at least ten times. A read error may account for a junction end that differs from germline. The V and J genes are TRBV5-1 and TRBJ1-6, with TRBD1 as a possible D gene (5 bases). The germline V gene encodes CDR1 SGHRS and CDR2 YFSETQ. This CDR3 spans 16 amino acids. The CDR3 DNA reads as TGCGCCAGCACCTTGGGGGACTCCCCGGGGGATTCACCCCTCCACTTT. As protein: CASTLGDSPGDSPLHF. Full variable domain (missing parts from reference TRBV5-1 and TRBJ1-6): KAGVTQTPRYLIKTRGQQVTLSCSPISGHRSVSWYQQTPGQGLQFLFEYFSETQRNKGNFPGRFSGRQFSNSRSEMNVSTLELGDSALYLCASTLGDSPGDSPLHFGNGTRLTVT.

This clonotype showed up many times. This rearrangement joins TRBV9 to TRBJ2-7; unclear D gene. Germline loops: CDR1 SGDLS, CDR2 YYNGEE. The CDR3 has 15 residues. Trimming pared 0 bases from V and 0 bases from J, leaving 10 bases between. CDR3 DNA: TGTGCCAGCAGCGTAGCACTGGCAAGCTCCTACGAGCAGTACTTC. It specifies CASSVALASSYEQYF.

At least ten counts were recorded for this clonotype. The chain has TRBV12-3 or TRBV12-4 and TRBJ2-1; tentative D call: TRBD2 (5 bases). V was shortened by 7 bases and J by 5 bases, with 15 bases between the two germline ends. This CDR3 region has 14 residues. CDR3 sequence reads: CASTPGGSDNEQFF. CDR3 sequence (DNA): TGTGCCAGCACCCCGGGCGGGTCTGACAATGAGCAGTTCTTC.

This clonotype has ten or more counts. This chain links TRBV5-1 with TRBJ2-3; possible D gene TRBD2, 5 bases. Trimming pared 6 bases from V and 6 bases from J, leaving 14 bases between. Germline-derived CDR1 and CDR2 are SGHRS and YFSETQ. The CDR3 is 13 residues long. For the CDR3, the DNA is TGCGCCAGCAACGCGGGCCAGGCGGATACGCAGTATTTT. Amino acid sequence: CASNAGQADTQYF.

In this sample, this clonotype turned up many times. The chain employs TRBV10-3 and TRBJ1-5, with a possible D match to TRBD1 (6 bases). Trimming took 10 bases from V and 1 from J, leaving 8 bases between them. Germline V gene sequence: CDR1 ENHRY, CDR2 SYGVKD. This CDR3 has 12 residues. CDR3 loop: CATRGSNQPQHF. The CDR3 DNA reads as TGTGCCACCAGGGGAAGCAATCAGCCCCAGCATTTT.

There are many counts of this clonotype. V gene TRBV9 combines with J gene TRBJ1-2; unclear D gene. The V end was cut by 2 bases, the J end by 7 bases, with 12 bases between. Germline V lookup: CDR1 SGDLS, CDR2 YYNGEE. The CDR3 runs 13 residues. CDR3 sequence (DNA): TGTGCCAGCAGCGTGAGGCAGCGAAGTGGCTACACCTTC. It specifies CASSVRQRSGYTF.

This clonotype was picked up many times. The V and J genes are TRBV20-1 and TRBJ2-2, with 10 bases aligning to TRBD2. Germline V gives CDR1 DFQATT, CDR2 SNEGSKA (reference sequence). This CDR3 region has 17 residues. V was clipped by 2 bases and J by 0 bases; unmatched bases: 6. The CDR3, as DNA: TGCAGTGCTAGAAAGGCTAGCGGGGGAACGAACACCGGGGAGCTGTTTTTT. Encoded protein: CSARKASGGTNTGELFF.

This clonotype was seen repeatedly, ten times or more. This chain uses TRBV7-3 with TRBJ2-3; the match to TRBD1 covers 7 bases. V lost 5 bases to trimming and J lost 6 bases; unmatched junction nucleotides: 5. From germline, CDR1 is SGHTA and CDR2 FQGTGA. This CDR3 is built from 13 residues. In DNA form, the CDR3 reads TGTGCCAGCAGCCGTACAGGGGCGGATACGCAGTATTTT. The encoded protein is CASSRTGADTQYF.

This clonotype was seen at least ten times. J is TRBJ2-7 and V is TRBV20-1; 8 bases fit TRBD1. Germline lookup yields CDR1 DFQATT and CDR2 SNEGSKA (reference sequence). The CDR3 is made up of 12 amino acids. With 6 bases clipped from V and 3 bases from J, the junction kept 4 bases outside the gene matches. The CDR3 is CSARTGHYEQYF. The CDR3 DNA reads TGCAGTGCGCGGACAGGGCACTACGAGCAGTACTTC.

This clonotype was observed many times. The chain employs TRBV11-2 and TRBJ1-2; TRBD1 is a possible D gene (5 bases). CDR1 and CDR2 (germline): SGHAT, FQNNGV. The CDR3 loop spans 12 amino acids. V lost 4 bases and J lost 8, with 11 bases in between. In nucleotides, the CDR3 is TGTGCCAGCAGCTCCACAGGCCTCGGCTACACCTTC. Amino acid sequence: CASSSTGLGYTF.

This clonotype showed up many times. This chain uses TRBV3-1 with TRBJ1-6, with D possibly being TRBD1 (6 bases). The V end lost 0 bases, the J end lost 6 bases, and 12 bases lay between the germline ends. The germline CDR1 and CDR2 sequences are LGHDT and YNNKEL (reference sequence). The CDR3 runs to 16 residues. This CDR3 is CASSQEYRASNSPLHF. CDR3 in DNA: TGTGCCAGCAGCCAAGAGTACAGGGCTAGTAATTCACCCCTCCACTTT.